One and the same sample provided the 29 T cell receptor beta chains below, sequenced in a study of shared clonotypes between healthy human individuals. TCRdb keeps only in-frame clones here, not all; method: immunoSEQ multiplex PCR. Counted here are about 480,000 clones, nearly 80% occurring once; the ten biggest clones make up around 12%. Material: PBMCs. All receptors come from a woman in her thirties or forties in good health. Some clones in this sample may be carry-over from other donors' samples.

The V gene is TRBV7-9, the J gene TRBJ1-1; D unresolved. The CDR3 is 13 residues long. With 1 base removed from V and 7 bases from J, the gap between germline ends came to 10 bases. Germline V CDR1 and CDR2: SEHNR, FQNEAQ (reference sequence). CDR3 sequence: CASSLGHRNEAFF. Written as DNA, the CDR3 is TGTGCCAGCAGCTTAGGACATCGGAATGAAGCTTTCTTT.

J is TRBJ2-5 and V is TRBV7-3; perhaps TRBD2 as D (6 bases). V dropped 5 bases and J dropped 4 bases, with 14 bases sitting between them. The CDR3 length is 14 residues. Germline V gene lookup returns CDR1 SGHTA and CDR2 FQGTGA. The CDR3 nucleotides are TGTGCCAGCAGCCTAAATGCGGGATCAGAGACCCAGTACTTC. It is translated as CASSLNAGSETQYF.

This clone turned up a few times. The rearrangement joins TRBV28 to TRBJ1-1; D is uncertain. V was trimmed by 1 base and J by 3 bases, leaving 12 bases between them. Germline CDR1 MDHEN, CDR2 SYDVKM. The CDR3 spans 15 residues. The CDR3 coding sequence is TGTGCCAGCAGTTTATACGGAAGAGAGGACACTGAAGCTTTCTTT. Translating it yields CASSLYGREDTEAFF.

DNA of the CDR3: TGTGCCAGCTCACCCTCCTACAATCCAACTAATGAAAAACTGTTTTTT. It codes for CASSPSYNPTNEKLFF. The chain is built from TRBV18 and TRBJ1-4; no reliable D call. CDR1 and CDR2 from the germline V gene are KGHSH and LQKENI. This CDR3 region has 16 residues. V was pared by 3 bases and J by 0 bases, with 11 bases between.

The rearrangement links TRBV11-2 to TRBJ1-1; D gene ambiguous. Germline loops: CDR1 SGHAT, CDR2 FQNNGV. V lost 1 base to trimming and J lost 5 bases, with 5 bases between them. CDR3 length: 12 amino acids. CDR3: CASSLVGTEAFF. The CDR3 nucleotides are TGTGCCAGCAGCTTAGTTGGTACTGAAGCTTTCTTT.

On this clone itself: Other DNA sequences in the sample encode the same CDR3. The chain employs TRBV9 and TRBJ2-7; no definite D call. The CDR3 spans 14 residues. V was pared by 0 bases and J by 2 bases, with 9 bases between. Germline V gene data show CDR1 as SGDLS and CDR2 as YYNGEE. The CDR3 DNA is TGTGCCAGCAGCGTAGGTCCGGGCCCCTACGAGCAGTACTTC. Translation gives CASSVGPGPYEQYF.

The rearrangement joins TRBV11-2 to TRBJ2-2; TRBD2 might be the D (6 bases). CDR3 length: 17 residues. Trimming took 4 bases from V and 6 from J, leaving 21 bases between them. In germline, CDR1 is SGHAT, CDR2 FQNNGV. The CDR3 region has the DNA TGTGCCAGCAGCTATAGTCGGCTAGCGACCTTACCCGGGGAGCTGTTTTTT. This codes for CASSYSRLATLPGELFF.

The CDR3 region has the DNA TGTGCCATCAGTGATCACGGGACCAGGGGCGACGAGCAGTACTTC. Protein product: CAISDHGTRGDEQYF. The chain couples TRBV10-3 to TRBJ2-7, with a tentative D call TRBD1 (6 bases). The V end lost 3 bases, the J end lost 5 bases, and 17 bases lay between the germline ends. The CDR3 is made up of 15 amino acids. The germline V gene encodes CDR1 ENHRY and CDR2 SYGVKD.

DNA of the CDR3: TGTGCCAGCAGTTACTCGTACAACTCTGGGGCCAACGTCCTGACTTTC. This translates into CASSYSYNSGANVLTF. The rearrangement joins TRBV6-5 to TRBJ2-6; D is undetermined. Germline loops: CDR1 MNHEY, CDR2 SVGAGI. This CDR3 contains 16 residues. Trimming pared 0 bases from V and 0 bases from J, leaving 6 bases between.

This chain links TRBV6-5 with TRBJ2-1, with D tentatively TRBD2 (5 bases). CDR3 length: 11 amino acids. Germline assignment: CDR1 MNHEY and CDR2 SVGAGI. V lost 7 bases and J 8 bases, leaving 9 bases between the germline ends. The CDR3 reads CASTGGYEQFF. CDR3 bases: TGTGCCAGCACCGGAGGCTATGAGCAGTTCTTC.

Details on this clone: Compared with germline, one end of the junction differs, possibly owing to a read error. The chain employs TRBV7-7 and TRBJ2-1, with TRBD2 matching over 7 bases. Germline V gene lookup returns CDR1 SSHAT and CDR2 FNYEAQ (reference sequence). The CDR3 runs to 17 residues. In DNA, the CDR3 is TGTGCTAGCAGCTTAGCGGCTAGCGGAGCCTCCTACAATGAGCAGTTCTTC. Amino acid sequence: CASSLAASGASYNEQFF.

CDR3 in amino acids: CSAADMNEQFF. DNA of the CDR3: TGCAGTGCCGCGGACATGAATGAGCAGTTCTTC. The chain joins TRBV20-1 to TRBJ2-1; a weak D match, TRBD1 (5 bases). V was clipped by 6 bases and J by 7 bases, with 10 bases between them. Germline CDR1 and CDR2: DFQATT and SNEGSKA (reference sequence). This CDR3 spans 11 amino acids.

This clone was seen once. The J gene is TRBJ1-5, the V gene TRBV5-5; D may be TRBD1 (5 bases). Germline-derived CDR1 and CDR2 are SGHKS and YYEKEE (reference sequence). Trimming pared 0 bases from V and 6 bases from J, leaving 13 bases between. CDR3 length equals 15 residues. For the CDR3, the DNA is TGTGCCAGCAGCTTGGCGACCGGGGGTGGTCAGCCCCAGCATTTT. It translates to CASSLATGGGQPQHF.

Details on this clone: This may come from a read error, since a much larger clone is one base off. The rearrangement links TRBV25-1 to TRBJ2-2; possibly TRBD2 for D (5 bases). This CDR3 spans 14 amino acids. Germline values: CDR1 MGHDK, CDR2 SYGVNS. The CDR3 reads CASSVSGWAGELSF. The CDR3 DNA sequence: TGTGCCAGCAGTGTATCTGGGTGGGCCGGGGAGCTGTCTTTT.

The genes are TRBV7-8 and TRBJ2-7; D is perhaps TRBD1 (6 bases). Between the trimmed V and J ends, which lost 6 bases and 6 bases, there was a span of 21 bases. Germline V gene sequence: CDR1 SGHVS, CDR2 FQNEAQ. CDR3 length: 15 amino acids. CDR3 nucleotides: TGTGCCAGCAGGACAGGCTGGCAGGGTGTAGGCGAGCAGTACTTC. It translates to CASRTGWQGVGEQYF. Combining the CDR3 with reference TRBV7-8 and TRBJ2-7 gives the whole variable domain GAGVSQSPRYKVAKRGQDVALRCDPISGHVSLFWYQQALGQGPEFLTYFQNEAQLDKSGLPSDRFFAERPEGSVSTLKIQRTQQEDSAVYLCASRTGWQGVGEQYFGPGTRLTVT.

This clone was picked up many times. The chain links TRBV27 to TRBJ1-4; the match to TRBD1 covers 11 bases. This CDR3 has 15 amino acids. The germline gives CDR1 MNHEY, CDR2 SMNVEV (reference sequence). Trimming removed 6 bases from V and 7 bases from J; junction bases left unmatched: 7. The CDR3 nucleotides are TGTGCCAGCAGGGCGGGACAGGGGGAAGTTGAAAAACTGTTTTTT. Translating gives CASRAGQGEVEKLFF.

V is TRBV11-2 and J is TRBJ2-5, with unresolved D. From germline, CDR1 is SGHAT and CDR2 FQNNGV. The CDR3 runs to 14 residues. V was shortened by 3 bases and J by 1 base, with 9 bases between the two germline ends. The CDR3 DNA is TGTGCCAGCAGCTTGGGTCCGGTCCAAGAGACCCAGTACTTC. It is translated as CASSLGPVQETQYF.

The V gene is TRBV4-3, the J gene TRBJ2-3; D may be TRBD2 (6 bases). The germline V gene encodes CDR1 LGHNA and CDR2 YSLEER. Trimming took off 0 bases at V and 2 bases at J, with 18 bases between the two ends. This CDR3 region has 18 residues. CDR3 bases: TGCGCCAGCAGCCAAGATCTCCTGTGGGCGGGGTACACAGATACGCAGTATTTT. Translated, it gives CASSQDLLWAGYTDTQYF.

The chain carries TRBV27 and TRBJ2-7; D is uncertain. V lost 3 bases and J lost 0, with 6 bases in between. The V gene's germline CDR1 is MNHEY and CDR2 SMNVEV (reference sequence). The CDR3 extends over 13 amino acids. CDR3 coding DNA: TGTGCCAGCAGTTTCCGGAGCTCCTACGAGCAGTACTTC. Translating it yields CASSFRSSYEQYF.

The DNA for the CDR3 is TGTGCCTTCTCCCTGGGGGTTTTAGGGGCCAACGTCCTGACTTTC. Translation gives CAFSLGVLGANVLTF. The rearrangement links TRBV30 to TRBJ2-6; perhaps D is TRBD1 or TRBD2 (5 bases each). V lost 7 bases, J lost 4 bases, and 17 bases lay in between. The CDR3 has 15 amino acids. CDR1 is GTSNPN, CDR2 SVGIG, per germline (reference sequence).

The chain links TRBV27 to TRBJ2-7, with unresolved D. The germline CDR1 and CDR2 sequences are MNHEY and SMNVEV (reference sequence). CDR3 size: 11 residues. The V and J ends lost 5 bases and 0 bases respectively, with 2 bases between them. The CDR3 DNA follows: TGTGCCAGCAGTCCCTCCTACGAGCAGTACTTC. Protein: CASSPSYEQYF.

The chain employs TRBV29-1 and TRBJ1-2; TRBD1 is a possible D gene (6 bases). Germline V CDR1 and CDR2: SQVTM, ANQGSEA. This CDR3 region has 11 residues. The V end lost 7 bases, the J end lost 6 bases, and 12 bases lay between the germline ends. Here the CDR3 DNA reads TGCAGCGGTACAGGGTACGATGGCTACACCTTC. Translation: CSGTGYDGYTF.

CDR3 sequence (DNA): TGTGCCAGCAGCGTTCAGGGTGAGCAGTTCTTC. This encodes CASSVQGEQFF. The chain carries TRBV9 and TRBJ2-1; TRBD1 is a possible D gene (5 bases). V dropped 2 bases and J dropped 9 bases, with 6 bases sitting between them. In germline, CDR1 is SGDLS, CDR2 YYNGEE. This CDR3 comprises 11 residues.

This chain uses TRBV27 with TRBJ1-1; D perhaps matches TRBD1 (5 bases). Germline CDR1 reads MNHEY; CDR2 reads SMNVEV (reference sequence). The V and J ends lost 6 bases and 4 bases respectively, with 12 bases between them. The CDR3 spans 13 residues. CDR3 coding DNA: TGTGCCAGCAGCATCGGCAGGGTCACTGAAGCTTTCTTT. It specifies CASSIGRVTEAFF.

The genes are TRBV14 and TRBJ2-3; TRBD2 matches at 9 bases. Germline values: CDR1 SGHDN, CDR2 FVKESK. V dropped 1 base and J dropped 6; count of bases not matched to a gene: 5. The CDR3 consists of 15 residues. The DNA of the CDR3 is TGTGCCAGCAGCCAAGTCGGTCTAGCGGGGGATACGCAGTATTTT. Translation: CASSQVGLAGDTQYF.

Only one count was recorded for this clone. The rearrangement uses TRBV5-8 and TRBJ2-1; perhaps TRBD2 as D (6 bases). The CDR3 contains 14 residues. Germline CDR1 and CDR2: SGHTS and YDEGEE. The V end was cut by 4 bases, the J end by 10 bases, with 18 bases between. The CDR3 DNA reads as TGTGCCAGCAGCCTGACTAGGGCCGTTAGGGAGCAGTTCTTC. Amino acids: CASSLTRAVREQFF.

The rearrangement joins TRBV7-2 to TRBJ2-7, with TRBD2 matching over 12 bases. The J segment lost 3 bases and the V segment lost 2 bases, leaving 8 bases of the junction unmatched. This CDR3 spans 17 amino acids. The germline V gene encodes CDR1 SGHTA and CDR2 FQGNSA. CDR3 sequence (DNA): TGTGCCAGCAGCTTAACCCAGACTAGCGGGAGTATCTACGAGCAGTACTTC. This gives the protein CASSLTQTSGSIYEQYF. Drawing the rest from reference TRBV7-2 and TRBJ2-7, the complete variable domain is GAGVSQSPSNKVTEKGKDVELRCDPISGHTALYWYRQSLGQGLEFLIYFQGNSAPDKSGLPSDRFSAERTGGSVSTLTIQRTQQEDSAVYLCASSLTQTSGSIYEQYFGPGTRLTVT.

V usage is TRBV6-5 and J usage is TRBJ2-5; 11 bases map to TRBD2. The germline CDR1 and CDR2 sequences are MNHEY and SVGAGI. The J segment lost 2 bases and the V segment lost 3 bases, leaving 2 bases of the junction unmatched. The CDR3 is 15 residues long. The CDR3: CASSYSSGGQETQYF. In nucleotides, the CDR3 is TGTGCCAGCAGTTATTCTAGCGGGGGGCAAGAGACCCAGTACTTC.

The rearrangement joins TRBV6-1 to TRBJ2-2; 9 bases agree with TRBD1. The CDR3 spans 15 residues. From germline, CDR1 is MNHNS and CDR2 SASEGT. V shed 7 bases, J shed 4 bases, and the junction held 7 bases outside the gene matches. The CDR3 here is CASNPGTGFTGELFF. CDR3 coding DNA: TGTGCCAGCAATCCCGGGACAGGGTTCACCGGGGAGCTGTTTTTT.